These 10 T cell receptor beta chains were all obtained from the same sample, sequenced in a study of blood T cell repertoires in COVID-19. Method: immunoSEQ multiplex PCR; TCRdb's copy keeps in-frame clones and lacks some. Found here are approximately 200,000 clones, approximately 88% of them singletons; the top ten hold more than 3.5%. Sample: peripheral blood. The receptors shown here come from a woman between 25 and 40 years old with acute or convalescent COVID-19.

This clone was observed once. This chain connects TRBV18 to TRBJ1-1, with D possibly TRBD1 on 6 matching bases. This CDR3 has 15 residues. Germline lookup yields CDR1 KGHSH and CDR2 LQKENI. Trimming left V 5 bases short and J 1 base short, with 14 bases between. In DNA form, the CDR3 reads TGTGCCAGCTCAGTTACAGGGACGGAGAACACTGAAGCTTTCTTT. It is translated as CASSVTGTENTEAFF.

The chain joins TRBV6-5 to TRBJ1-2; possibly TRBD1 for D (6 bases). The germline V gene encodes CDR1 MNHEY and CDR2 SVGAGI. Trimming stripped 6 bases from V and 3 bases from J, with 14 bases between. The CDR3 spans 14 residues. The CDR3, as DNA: TGTGCCAGCAGCCCCACAGGGTCTGACTATGGCTACACCTTC. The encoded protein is CASSPTGSDYGYTF.

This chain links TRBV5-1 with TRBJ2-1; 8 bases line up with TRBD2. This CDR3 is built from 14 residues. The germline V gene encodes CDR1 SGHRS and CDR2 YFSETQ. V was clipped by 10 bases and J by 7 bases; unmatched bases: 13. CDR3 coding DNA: TGCGCCTCCAGTCCGGGACTAGGGTGGAATGAGCAGTTCTTC. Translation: CASSPGLGWNEQFF. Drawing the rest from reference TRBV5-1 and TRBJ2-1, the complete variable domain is KAGVTQTPRYLIKTRGQQVTLSCSPISGHRSVSWYQQTPGQGLQFLFEYFSETQRNKGNFPGRFSGRQFSNSRSEMNVSTLELGDSALYLCASSPGLGWNEQFFGPGTRLTVL.

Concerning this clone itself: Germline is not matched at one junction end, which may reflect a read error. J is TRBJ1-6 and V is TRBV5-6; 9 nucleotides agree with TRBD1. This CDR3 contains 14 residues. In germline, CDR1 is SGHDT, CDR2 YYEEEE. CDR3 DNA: TGTGCCAGCAGCAGGGGACAGGGTTATTCGCCCCTCCACTTT. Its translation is CASSRGQGYSPLHF.

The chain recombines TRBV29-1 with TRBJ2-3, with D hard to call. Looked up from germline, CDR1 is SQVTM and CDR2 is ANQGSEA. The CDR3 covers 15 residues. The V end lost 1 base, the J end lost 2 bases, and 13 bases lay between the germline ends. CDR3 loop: CSVEVWATATDTQYF. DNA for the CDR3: TGCAGCGTTGAAGTGTGGGCCACGGCCACAGATACGCAGTATTTT.

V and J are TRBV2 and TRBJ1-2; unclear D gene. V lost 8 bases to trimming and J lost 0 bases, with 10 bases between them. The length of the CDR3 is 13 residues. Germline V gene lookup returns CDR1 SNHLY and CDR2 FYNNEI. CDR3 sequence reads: CASRDTPNYGYTF. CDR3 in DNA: TGTGCCAGCCGAGACACCCCTAACTATGGCTACACCTTC.

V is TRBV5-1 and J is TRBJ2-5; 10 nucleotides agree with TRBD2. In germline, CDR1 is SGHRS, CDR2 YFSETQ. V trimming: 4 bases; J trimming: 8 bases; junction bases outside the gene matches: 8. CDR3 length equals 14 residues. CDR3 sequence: CASSPGLAKRTQYF. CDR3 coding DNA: TGCGCCAGCAGCCCGGGACTAGCGAAGCGAACCCAGTACTTC.

CDR3 nucleotide sequence: TGTGCCAGCAGCCTTCGTAGCGGGAGGTTTGGAGATACGCAGTATTTT. It translates to CASSLRSGRFGDTQYF. The chain recombines TRBV4-2 with TRBJ2-3; 10 bases agree with TRBD2. CDR1 LGHNA and CDR2 YNFKEQ come from the germline V gene. The CDR3 extends over 16 amino acids. Trimming at V came to 4 bases and at J to 5 bases, leaving 9 bases not matched to a gene.

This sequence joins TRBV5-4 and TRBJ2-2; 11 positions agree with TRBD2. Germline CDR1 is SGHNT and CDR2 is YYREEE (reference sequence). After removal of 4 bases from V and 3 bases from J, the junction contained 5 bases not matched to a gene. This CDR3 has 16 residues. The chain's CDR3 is CASSPVAGGDTGELFF. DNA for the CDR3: TGTGCCAGCAGCCCTGTAGCGGGAGGGGACACCGGGGAGCTGTTTTTT. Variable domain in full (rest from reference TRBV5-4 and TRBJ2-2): ETGVTQSPTHLIKTRGQQVTLRCSSQSGHNTVSWYQQALGQGPQFIFQYYREEENGRGNFPPRFSGLQFPNYSSELNVNALELDDSALYLCASSPVAGGDTGELFFGEGSRLTVL.

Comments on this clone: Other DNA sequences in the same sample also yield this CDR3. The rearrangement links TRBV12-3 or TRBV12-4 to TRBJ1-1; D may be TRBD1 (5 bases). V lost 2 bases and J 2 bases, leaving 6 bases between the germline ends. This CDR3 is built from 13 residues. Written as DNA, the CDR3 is TGTGCCAGCAGTTTACAGGGTAACACTGAAGCTTTCTTT. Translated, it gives CASSLQGNTEAFF.